This TCR beta chain is from a study of cytomegalovirus exposure and HLA in healthy donors. The PCR contained 60 Vbeta and 13 Jbeta primers. The assay was immunoSEQ multiplex PCR, and TCRdb's table has in-frame clones only and misses some. The data show roughly 170,000 clones, about 80% seen once. Overall study findings and caveats: It was reportedly the case that the classifier diagnosed cytomegalovirus status with high specificity and sensitivity. Over 15,000 TCR beta sequences were associated with HLA alleles at 0.05 false discovery rate in a later analysis. TCR beta chains associated with HLA were, in a later analysis, more clonally expanded than equally common others. Later genetic work tied a missense DCLRE1C variant to beta-chain V and J trimming.

In its sample, this clone was seen a few times. Its antigen is unidentified. The CDR3 is 15 amino acids. V was clipped by 2 bases and J by 3 bases, with 14 bases between them. Germline lookup yields CDR1 GTSNPN and CDR2 SVGIG (reference sequence). This TCR came from a woman between 25 and 40 years old in good health and CMV-seronegative. This chain connects TRBV30 to TRBJ1-5, with D possibly matching TRBD1 (6 bases). The sequenced sample consisted of PBMCs. CDR3 amino acids: CAWSLGQSLNQPQHF. For the CDR3, the DNA is TGTGCCTGGAGTCTAGGACAGTCCCTCAATCAGCCCCAGCATTTT.